The 17 T cell receptor beta chains listed next were all sequenced from one sample in a study of T-cell memory formation after mild COVID-19. TCRdb used MiXCR to reprocess the 5' RACE reads, holding one entry per CDR3 protein. Among approximately 560,000 distinct CDR3 sequences listed, about 18% were seen once. Sequenced material: PBMCs or a T cell subset sorted from them (not recorded which). The receptors derive from an adult woman who had mild COVID-19 (a few samples of this study predate the infection). Cell type and time point are not known.

V and J are TRBV12-3 or TRBV12-4 and TRBJ2-1; 9 bases line up with TRBD1. V was pared by 6 bases and J by 7 bases, with 7 bases of the junction left unmatched. This CDR3 has 14 amino acids. The chain's CDR3 is CASRTGQGWNEQFF. The DNA for the CDR3 is TGTGCCAGCAGAACCGGACAGGGGTGGAATGAGCAGTTCTTC.

V gene TRBV15 combines with J gene TRBJ2-1; 13 nucleotides line up with TRBD2. The length of the CDR3 is 19 residues. Germline V gives CDR1 LNHNV, CDR2 YYDKDF (reference sequence). J lost 13 bases, V lost 5 bases, and 23 bases had no gene match. Written as DNA, the CDR3 is TGTGCCACCAGCTCGGTCTGGGGACAGAAACTAGCGGGAGGGCCGTATCAGTTCTTC. Translation gives CATSSVWGQKLAGGPYQFF.

This clonotype was picked up a small number of times. This chain connects TRBV5-1 to TRBJ1-1; 8 nucleotides align to TRBD1. CDR1 is SGHRS, CDR2 YFSETQ, per germline. V gave up 3 bases and J gave up 2 bases; unmatched junction bases: 9. CDR3 length equals 16 residues. The DNA for the CDR3 is TGCGCCAGCAGCTCCCTGACAGGGGCCCCTAACACTGAAGCTTTCTTT. Amino acid sequence: CASSSLTGAPNTEAFF.

There are a few counts of this clonotype. The chain links TRBV19 to TRBJ2-2; TRBD1 aligns across 9 bases. The CDR3 has 13 amino acids. V trimming: 11 bases; J trimming: 5 bases; junction bases outside the gene matches: 6. CDR1 LNHDA and CDR2 SQIVND come from the germline V gene (reference sequence). The DNA for the CDR3 is TGTGCCTCAACAGGGGGCGCGACCGGGGAGCTGTTTTTT. Translation: CASTGGATGELFF.

This clonotype was found a few times. The chain has TRBV12-3 or TRBV12-4 and TRBJ1-2; maybe TRBD1 (6 bases). V lost 3 bases, J lost 2 bases, and 10 bases lay in between. The CDR3 length is 14 residues. CDR3 sequence reads: CASSFADRNYGYTF. CDR3 coding DNA: TGTGCCAGCAGTTTTGCCGACAGGAACTATGGCTACACCTTC.

Only a few counts were recorded for this clonotype. The chain has TRBV19 and TRBJ1-4; D ambiguous. CDR1 is LNHDA and CDR2 is SQIVND in the germline V gene (reference sequence). V dropped 5 bases and J dropped 3 bases, with 13 bases sitting between them. This CDR3 has 15 residues. The CDR3 protein is CASSPRRLPNEKLFF. Written as DNA, the CDR3 is TGTGCCAGTAGTCCGCGACGGCTCCCTAATGAAAAACTGTTTTTT.

This clonotype showed up many times. V and J are TRBV20-1 and TRBJ2-2; 10 bases fit TRBD2. The CDR3 loop spans 16 amino acids. V lost 0 bases, J lost 7 bases, and 8 bases stayed unmatched. Germline loops: CDR1 DFQATT, CDR2 SNEGSKA (reference sequence). DNA of the CDR3: TGCAGTGCTAGAGATCGGAGCGGGAGGGCCCACGGGGAGCTGTTTTTT. It yields the protein CSARDRSGRAHGELFF.

This clonotype was counted only a few times. The chain carries TRBV7-9 and TRBJ2-2, with 9 bases matching TRBD1. The CDR3 totals 15 residues. The J segment lost 6 bases and the V segment lost 5 bases, leaving 7 bases of the junction unmatched. Germline V gives CDR1 SEHNR, CDR2 FQNEAQ (reference sequence). The CDR3 sequence: CASSRDRVLAGELFF. DNA of the CDR3: TGTGCCAGCAGCAGGGACAGGGTGCTGGCCGGGGAGCTGTTTTTT.

The rearrangement joins TRBV12-3 or TRBV12-4 to TRBJ2-5; D might be TRBD2 (6 bases). The CDR3 spans 14 residues. Trimming removed 7 bases at V and 5 bases at J, with 17 bases between. The chain's CDR3 is CASTQRGSLETQYF. CDR3 DNA sequence: TGTGCCAGCACACAACGGGGGTCGTTGGAGACCCAGTACTTC.

The chain joins TRBV13 to TRBJ1-2, with 7 bases identical to TRBD1. Germline CDR1 PRHDT, CDR2 FYEKMQ (reference sequence). V shed 5 bases and J 8 bases; nucleotides not matched to a gene: 5. There are 12 residues in the CDR3. The CDR3 DNA reads TGTGCCAGCAGCGGGACAGAATTAGGCTACACCTTC. Translation gives CASSGTELGYTF.

This clonotype was counted only a few times. The chain uses TRBV5-1 and TRBJ2-2, with TRBD2 matching 10 bases. This CDR3 comprises 15 residues. CDR1 and CDR2 from the germline V gene are SGHRS and YFSETQ. After removal of 6 bases from V and 4 bases from J, the junction contained 6 bases not matched to a gene. DNA for the CDR3: TGCGCCAGCAAACAGCGGGAGGGCTCCACCGGGGAGCTGTTTTTT. This encodes CASKQREGSTGELFF.

This clonotype was found a few times. V and J are TRBV11-2 and TRBJ1-1; D unresolved. In germline, CDR1 is SGHAT, CDR2 FQNNGV. CDR3 length equals 17 residues. Trimming cost V 1 base and J 5 bases, with 20 bases left between them. Here the CDR3 reads CASSLAVWTGVETEAFF. The CDR3 region has the DNA TGTGCCAGCAGCTTAGCGGTCTGGACTGGGGTGGAAACTGAAGCTTTCTTT.

The chain couples TRBV20-1 to TRBJ2-5; TRBD2 is a possible D gene (6 bases). The CDR3 contains 16 residues. Germline V gene data show CDR1 as DFQATT and CDR2 as SNEGSKA (reference sequence). V gave up 0 bases and J gave up 5 bases, with 19 bases separating them. The CDR3 coding sequence is TGCAGTGCTAGAGAGGGACTCCTCCCGCCTGGGGAGACCCAGTACTTC. This codes for CSAREGLLPPGETQYF.

The chain recombines TRBV5-4 with TRBJ2-5, with a tentative D call TRBD2 (6 bases). The CDR3 runs 14 residues. V lost 5 bases and J lost 1, with 12 bases in between. Germline V gene sequence: CDR1 SGHNT, CDR2 YYREEE (reference sequence). Here the CDR3 DNA reads TGTGCCAGCAGGGCGGGACTCAGCCAAGAGACCCAGTACTTC. It encodes CASRAGLSQETQYF.

This clonotype came up a few times. The V call is TRBV7-3, the J call TRBJ2-1; D remains unclear. CDR1 and CDR2 from the germline V gene are SGHTA and FQGTGA. The CDR3 consists of 16 residues. V was pared by 2 bases and J by 2 bases, with 13 bases between. CDR3 loop: CASSLDSVGPYNEQFF. CDR3 bases: TGTGCCAGCAGCTTAGACTCGGTGGGTCCCTACAATGAGCAGTTCTTC.

The CDR3 DNA sequence: TGTGCCAGCAGCTTAGACCTTGCGACCACTGAAGCTTTCTTT. Its protein is CASSLDLATTEAFF. The gene calls are TRBV7-9 and TRBJ1-1; D remains ambiguous. Germline V gives CDR1 SEHNR, CDR2 FQNEAQ (reference sequence). Trimming removed 1 base at V and 4 bases at J, with 10 bases between. This CDR3 has 14 residues.

The CDR3 here is CASSATPGLGVYEQYF. CDR3 DNA: TGTGCCAGCAGCGCGACGCCGGGACTAGGGGTCTACGAGCAGTACTTC. This rearrangement joins TRBV7-9 to TRBJ2-7; TRBD2 agrees at 8 bases. V gave up 5 bases and J gave up 3 bases; unmatched junction bases: 12. CDR3 length equals 16 residues. CDR1 SEHNR and CDR2 FQNEAQ come from the germline V gene (reference sequence).